This T cell receptor (beta chain) was retrieved from a study of human T cells and chemical hapten exposure. MiXCR, run by TCRdb on the RACE reads, gives a single entry per CDR3 protein. The data show 240,000 or so distinct CDR3 sequences, 7% to 10% seen once. This clonotype has more than one count but fewer than ten. V was trimmed by 3 bases and J by 4 bases, leaving 17 bases between them. CDR1 is DFQATT and CDR2 is SNEGSKA in the germline V gene (reference sequence). The CDR3 consists of 15 residues. Time point indicated: pre-sensitization, week 0. Treatment given: therapeutic diphenylcyclopropenone sensitization with weekly scalp DPC.

The TCR sequence derives from a woman in her thirties or forties with alopecia areata. Some clones in this sample may be carry-over from other donors' samples. V usage is TRBV20-1 and J usage is TRBJ2-3, with D maybe TRBD2 (6 bases). Sequenced here: whole blood, sampled in connection with sensitization to the hapten diphenylcyclopropenone (DPC). CDR3 sequence (DNA): TGCAGTGCTAGTCTCGGAGGGACTGTTCCAGATACGCAGTATTTT. Translated, it gives CSASLGGTVPDTQYF.